The 32 T cell receptor beta chains below come from one sample, sequenced in a study of Ad26.COV2.S vaccination and SARS-CoV-2 variants. Assay used: immunoSEQ multiplex PCR; TCRdb lists only in-frame clones, some missing. The table records some 340,000 clones, roughly 80% of them present only once. The treatment is: approximately 18 received Ad26.COV2.S at low or high dose, single or two shots; 5 received placebo; per-sample allocation not given. Day 63 after the first injection of vaccine or placebo was the sampling time. The sequences come from peripheral blood, collected in a trial of Ad26.COV2.S vaccine versus placebo. These receptors originate from a person between 18 and 60 years old who received the Ad26.COV2.S COVID-19 vaccine or a placebo.

The chain is built from TRBV28 and TRBJ1-2, with 9 bases identical to TRBD1. The CDR3 is 14 residues long. J lost 2 bases, V lost 7 bases, and 5 bases had no gene match. The germline gives CDR1 MDHEN, CDR2 SYDVKM. The CDR3 spells CASNPQGANYGYTF. The CDR3 coding sequence is TGTGCCAGCAACCCACAGGGGGCAAACTATGGCTACACCTTC.

The chain is built from TRBV7-3 and TRBJ1-1, with D unresolved. Germline lookup yields CDR1 SGHTA and CDR2 FQGTGA. Trimming took 2 bases from V and 3 from J, leaving 10 bases between them. The CDR3 has 14 amino acids. CDR3 sequence (DNA): TGTGCCAGCAGCTTAGAGCGGGGTTACACTGAAGCTTTCTTT. Its translation: CASSLERGYTEAFF.

The chain joins TRBV14 to TRBJ2-2; possibly TRBD1 or TRBD2 for D (5 bases each). The V and J ends lost 4 bases and 4 bases respectively, with 13 bases between them. The CDR3 runs to 15 residues. The V gene's germline CDR1 is SGHDN and CDR2 FVKESK. CDR3 DNA sequence: TGTGCCAGCAGCCCCACCGGGACCTTCACCGGGGAGCTGTTTTTT. Protein: CASSPTGTFTGELFF.

The V call is TRBV29-1, the J call TRBJ2-5; D is ambiguous. Trimming cost V 6 bases and J 5 bases, with 22 bases left between them. Per germline, CDR1 SQVTM and CDR2 ANQGSEA. The length of the CDR3 is 15 residues. CDR3 coding DNA: TGCAGCGTCCAACCGGGTGGAGTAGGCTGGGAGACCCAGTACTTC. Translating it yields CSVQPGGVGWETQYF.

Here the CDR3 DNA reads TGTGCCAGCAGCCGTATAAGACAGGGCGCAAAAGGGACTGAAGCTTTCTTT. It codes for CASSRIRQGAKGTEAFF. The gene calls are TRBV7-9 and TRBJ1-1; TRBD1 matches at 7 bases. The CDR3 totals 17 residues. The germline gives CDR1 SEHNR, CDR2 FQNEAQ (reference sequence). V trimming: 5 bases; J trimming: 5 bases; junction bases outside the gene matches: 17. The full variable domain, in which reference TRBV7-9 and TRBJ1-1 provide the parts outside the CDR3, is DTGVSQNPRHKITKRGQNVTFRCDPISEHNRLYWYRQTLGQGPEFLTYFQNEAQLEKSRLLSDRFSAERPKGSFSTLEIQRTEQGDSAMYLCASSRIRQGAKGTEAFFGQGTRLTVV.

The chain combines TRBV28 with TRBJ2-5; 11 bases line up with TRBD1. CDR3 length: 18 amino acids. With 4 bases clipped from V and 3 bases from J, the junction kept 13 bases outside the gene matches. Germline V CDR1 and CDR2: MDHEN, SYDVKM. The CDR3 loop is CASSSKGVDRGLEETQYF. CDR3 DNA sequence: TGTGCCAGCAGTTCCAAGGGGGTGGACAGGGGGCTCGAAGAGACCCAGTACTTC.

This clone was counted only a few times. The chain's CDR3 is CASSTGLADSTDTQYF. Here the CDR3 DNA reads TGCGCCAGCAGCACAGGACTAGCGGATAGCACAGATACGCAGTATTTT. The chain combines TRBV5-1 with TRBJ2-3; TRBD2 agrees at 10 bases. V was clipped by 4 bases and J by 0 bases; unmatched bases: 5. The CDR3 length is 16 residues. Germline V gene data show CDR1 as SGHRS and CDR2 as YFSETQ.

The sample holds one count of this clone. V is TRBV5-4 and J is TRBJ2-7, with 7 positions matching TRBD2. The length of the CDR3 is 14 residues. V lost 3 bases to trimming and J lost 5 bases; unmatched junction nucleotides: 8. Germline loops: CDR1 SGHNT, CDR2 YYREEE (reference sequence). As DNA, the CDR3 is TGTGCCAGCAGCTCCCAGCGGGGCCGGGACGAGCAGTACTTC. It specifies CASSSQRGRDEQYF. The full variable domain, rest sourced from reference TRBV5-4 and TRBJ2-7, is ETGVTQSPTHLIKTRGQQVTLRCSSQSGHNTVSWYQQALGQGPQFIFQYYREEENGRGNFPPRFSGLQFPNYSSELNVNALELDDSALYLCASSSQRGRDEQYFGPGTRLTVT.

The chain has TRBV5-1 and TRBJ2-2; D may be TRBD1 (6 bases). Trimming cost V 0 bases and J 1 base, with 10 bases left between them. The germline gives CDR1 SGHRS, CDR2 YFSETQ. The CDR3 covers 16 residues. The DNA of the CDR3 is TGCGCCAGCAGCTTGGCCATGGACAGGAACACCGGGGAGCTGTTTTTT. It translates to CASSLAMDRNTGELFF.

This clone is a singleton in its sample. The chain recombines TRBV4-1 with TRBJ1-2; no firm D call. The V end was cut by 0 bases, the J end by 5 bases, with 4 bases between. Germline loops: CDR1 MGHRA, CDR2 YSYEKL. CDR3 length equals 12 residues. The CDR3 spells CASSQEEYGYTF. CDR3 DNA sequence: TGCGCCAGCAGCCAAGAGGAGTATGGCTACACCTTC.

The sample holds a few counts of this clone. The J gene is TRBJ1-6, the V gene TRBV5-1; D may be TRBD1 (6 bases). Trimming removed 4 bases at V and 6 bases at J, with 14 bases between. Germline V gene lookup returns CDR1 SGHRS and CDR2 YFSETQ. This CDR3 has 15 amino acids. DNA for the CDR3: TGCGCCAGCAGCCTTCAGACAGGAGTTAATTCACCCCTCCACTTT. This encodes CASSLQTGVNSPLHF.

The chain has TRBV6-5 and TRBJ2-7, with D tentatively TRBD1 (5 bases). From germline, CDR1 is MNHEY and CDR2 SVGAGI. The V end was cut by 0 bases, the J end by 7 bases, with 13 bases between. This CDR3 region has 14 residues. CDR3 DNA sequence: TGTGCCAGCAGTTACTCGCAGGGTCTGGGGGAGCAGTACTTC. This encodes CASSYSQGLGEQYF.

The chain is built from TRBV2 and TRBJ1-1, with D possibly TRBD1 on 5 matching bases. This CDR3 is built from 15 residues. Germline CDR1 SNHLY, CDR2 FYNNEI. Between the trimmed V and J ends, which lost 6 bases and 7 bases, there was a span of 21 bases. This CDR3 is CASRPSGGTDVEAFF. CDR3 DNA: TGTGCCAGCAGACCAAGTGGGGGAACGGATGTTGAAGCTTTCTTT.

The gene calls are TRBV7-9 and TRBJ1-2; a possible D gene is TRBD1 (6 bases). Looked up from germline, CDR1 is SEHNR and CDR2 is FQNEAQ (reference sequence). V lost 1 base and J 9 bases, leaving 9 bases between the germline ends. This CDR3 is 12 amino acids long. The CDR3 nucleotides read TGTGCCAGCAGCTTAGGACAGGCTAGCTACACCTTC. Translating it yields CASSLGQASYTF.

The rearrangement links TRBV5-1 to TRBJ2-7; tentatively, D is TRBD1 (6 bases). Germline assignment: CDR1 SGHRS and CDR2 YFSETQ. The CDR3 loop spans 14 amino acids. V dropped 0 bases and J dropped 5 bases, with 12 bases sitting between them. CDR3 DNA sequence: TGCGCCAGCAGCTTGGTTGCAGGGGACAACGAGCAGTACTTC. Amino acids: CASSLVAGDNEQYF.

The J gene is TRBJ1-6, the V gene TRBV7-9; TRBD1 agrees at 7 bases. The germline V gene has CDR1 SEHNR and CDR2 FQNEAQ (reference sequence). The CDR3 loop spans 15 amino acids. Trimming removed 3 bases from V and 7 bases from J; junction bases left unmatched: 6. The DNA of the CDR3 is TGTGCCAGCAGCTTCCTCCAGGGGGGAAATTCACCCCTCCACTTT. Translating gives CASSFLQGGNSPLHF.

On this clone: Other DNA sequences in the same sample also yield this CDR3. The rearrangement links TRBV2 to TRBJ1-2; D is ambiguous. The CDR3 contains 12 residues. Germline V lookup: CDR1 SNHLY, CDR2 FYNNEI. With 1 base removed from V and 4 bases from J, the gap between germline ends came to 4 bases. The CDR3 here is CASSEDSYGYTF. CDR3 nucleotides: TGTGCCAGCAGTGAAGACAGCTATGGCTACACCTTC.

V gene TRBV28 combines with J gene TRBJ2-7, with D unresolved. Between the trimmed V and J ends, which lost 5 bases and 6 bases, there was a span of 8 bases. The length of the CDR3 is 11 residues. The V gene's germline CDR1 is MDHEN and CDR2 SYDVKM. CDR3 sequence: CASSKISEQYF. Here the CDR3 DNA reads TGTGCCAGCAGTAAGATATCCGAGCAGTACTTC.

The chain has TRBV19 and TRBJ2-6, with 8 bases matching TRBD1. V was pared by 2 bases and J by 4 bases, with 7 bases of the junction left unmatched. Germline CDR1 LNHDA, CDR2 SQIVND (reference sequence). This CDR3 comprises 17 residues. CDR3 sequence (DNA): TGTGCCAGTAGTATATCCTACAGGGGGTCGGGGGCCAACGTCCTGACTTTC. This encodes CASSISYRGSGANVLTF.

V is TRBV28 and J is TRBJ2-1, with 10 bases fitting TRBD1. Losses at the gene ends were 8 bases for V and 7 bases for J; bases not matched to a gene: 8. The CDR3 runs to 14 residues. Looked up from germline, CDR1 is MDHEN and CDR2 is SYDVKM. In nucleotides, the CDR3 is TGTGCCAGCGGCCGACAGGGGGCTATGAATGAGCAGTTCTTC. This encodes CASGRQGAMNEQFF.

The chain carries TRBV14 and TRBJ1-2; D is unresolved. V shed 2 bases and J shed 3 bases, with 16 bases lying between them. CDR1 and CDR2 (germline): SGHDN, FVKESK. There are 16 residues in the CDR3. This CDR3 is CASSQPTHDGYYGYTF. CDR3 in DNA: TGTGCCAGCAGCCAACCGACCCATGATGGGTACTATGGCTACACCTTC.

The V gene is TRBV19, the J gene TRBJ2-1, with D possibly called TRBD1 or TRBD2 (5 bases each). Germline loops: CDR1 LNHDA, CDR2 SQIVND (reference sequence). V was trimmed by 2 bases and J by 7 bases, leaving 15 bases between them. CDR3 length: 15 amino acids. The CDR3 DNA follows: TGTGCCAGTAGTATACGGGGACGCTTGGGGAATGAGCAGTTCTTC. It translates to CASSIRGRLGNEQFF. Full variable domain (outside the CDR3, taken from reference TRBV19 and TRBJ2-1): DGGITQSPKYLFRKEGQNVTLSCEQNLNHDAMYWYRQDPGQGLRLIYYSQIVNDFQKGDIAEGYSVSREKKESFPLTVTSAQKNPTAFYLCASSIRGRLGNEQFFGPGTRLTVL.

The gene calls are TRBV19 and TRBJ2-7; 10 positions agree with TRBD1. Losses at the gene ends were 4 bases for V and 9 bases for J; bases not matched to a gene: 9. From germline, CDR1 is LNHDA and CDR2 SQIVND (reference sequence). The CDR3 extends over 14 amino acids. The CDR3 sequence: CASSTRTGGNVQYF. The CDR3 DNA sequence: TGTGCCAGTAGTACTCGGACAGGGGGGAATGTGCAGTACTTC.

This rearrangement joins TRBV5-1 to TRBJ2-2; TRBD2 matches at 8 bases. Germline trimming cut 4 bases from V and 3 bases from J; bases unmatched to any gene: 11. The CDR3 consists of 17 residues. CDR1 SGHRS and CDR2 YFSETQ come from the germline V gene. CDR3 coding DNA: TGCGCCAGCAGCCTCGGAATAGCGGGGACCCACACCGGGGAGCTGTTTTTT. Its translation: CASSLGIAGTHTGELFF.

The chain couples TRBV5-1 to TRBJ1-1; D unclear. In germline, CDR1 is SGHRS, CDR2 YFSETQ. The CDR3 is 16 amino acids. V lost 4 bases and J 1 base, leaving 17 bases between the germline ends. The CDR3, as DNA: TGCGCCAGCAGCCGAAACCCAGGACCCCAGAACACTGAAGCTTTCTTT. Translating gives CASSRNPGPQNTEAFF.

This clone was counted between two and nine times. The chain employs TRBV9 and TRBJ2-7; 7 bases match TRBD1. The CDR3 sequence is 14 residues long. V lost 1 base and J lost 5; bases outside the gene matches: 6. Germline V gene data show CDR1 as SGDLS and CDR2 as YYNGEE. This chain's CDR3 is CASSVYDRVDEQYF. In DNA form, the CDR3 reads TGTGCCAGCAGCGTATACGACAGGGTGGACGAGCAGTACTTC.

The J gene is TRBJ2-3, the V gene TRBV5-1; D might be TRBD1 (7 bases). Germline-derived CDR1 and CDR2 are SGHRS and YFSETQ. Trimming took off 1 base at V and 6 bases at J, with 15 bases between the two ends. This CDR3 is built from 15 residues. Here the CDR3 reads CASSLPGGGADTQYF. As DNA, the CDR3 is TGCGCCAGCAGCTTGCCAGGGGGAGGTGCGGATACGCAGTATTTT.

This clone turned up a few times. This chain connects TRBV19 to TRBJ1-5; 10 bases match TRBD1. CDR1 and CDR2 from the germline V gene are LNHDA and SQIVND (reference sequence). The CDR3 runs 15 residues. V lost 0 bases to trimming and J lost 6 bases; unmatched junction nucleotides: 2. Written as DNA, the CDR3 is TGTGCCAGTAGTATAGATCGGGACAGGGGTCAGCCCCAGCATTTT. Translation gives CASSIDRDRGQPQHF.

The gene calls are TRBV28 and TRBJ1-4, with no clear D. The CDR3 loop spans 15 amino acids. The V and J ends lost 3 bases and 13 bases respectively, with 21 bases between them. The germline gives CDR1 MDHEN, CDR2 SYDVKM. CDR3 DNA sequence: TGTGCCAGCAGTTTCCCTGGGTCCCTTAGCCGAGGACTGTTTTTT. As protein: CASSFPGSLSRGLFF.

V gene TRBV13 combines with J gene TRBJ2-4; TRBD2 aligns across 8 bases. The CDR3 is 16 amino acids. CDR1 PRHDT and CDR2 FYEKMQ come from the germline V gene (reference sequence). V lost 5 bases to trimming and J lost 1 base; unmatched junction nucleotides: 7. DNA of the CDR3: TGTGCCAGCAGCACCGCGGGGGGCCGGGCCAAAAACATTCAGTACTTC. Translated: CASSTAGGRAKNIQYF.

This clone was counted between two and nine times. The CDR3 nucleotides read TGTGCCAGTAGTCCTCAGGGTATCCTCTACGAGCAGTACTTC. Its protein product is CASSPQGILYEQYF. V usage is TRBV19 and J usage is TRBJ2-7, with D perhaps matching TRBD1 (5 bases). Germline loops: CDR1 LNHDA, CDR2 SQIVND (reference sequence). This CDR3 spans 14 amino acids. The V and J ends lost 5 bases and 3 bases respectively, with 14 bases between them.

In this sample, this clone turned up once. The same CDR3 arises from other DNA sequences in this sample as well. The CDR3 bases are TGCGCCAGCAGCTTGACAGGGGACGAAAAACTGTTTTTT. This translates into CASSLTGDEKLFF. The chain employs TRBV5-1 and TRBJ1-4; 7 bases are a match to TRBD1. Trimming at V came to 1 base and at J to 8 bases, leaving 2 bases not matched to a gene. The CDR3 contains 13 residues. In germline, CDR1 is SGHRS, CDR2 YFSETQ.